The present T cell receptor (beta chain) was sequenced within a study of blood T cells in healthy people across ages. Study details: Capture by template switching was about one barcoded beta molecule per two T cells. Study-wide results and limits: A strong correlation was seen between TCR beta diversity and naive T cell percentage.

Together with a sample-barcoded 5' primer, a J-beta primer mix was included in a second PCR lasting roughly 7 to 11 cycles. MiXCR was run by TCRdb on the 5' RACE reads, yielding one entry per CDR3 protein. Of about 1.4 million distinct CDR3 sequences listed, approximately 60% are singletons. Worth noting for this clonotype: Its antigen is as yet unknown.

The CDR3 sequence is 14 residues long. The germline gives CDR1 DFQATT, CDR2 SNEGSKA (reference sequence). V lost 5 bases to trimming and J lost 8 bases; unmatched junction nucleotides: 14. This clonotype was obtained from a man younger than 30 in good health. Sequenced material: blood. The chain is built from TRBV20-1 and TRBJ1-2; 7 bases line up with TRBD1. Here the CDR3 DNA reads TGCAGTGCTGACACAGGGGCCCTCCCTTGGGGCTACACCTTC. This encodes CSADTGALPWGYTF.